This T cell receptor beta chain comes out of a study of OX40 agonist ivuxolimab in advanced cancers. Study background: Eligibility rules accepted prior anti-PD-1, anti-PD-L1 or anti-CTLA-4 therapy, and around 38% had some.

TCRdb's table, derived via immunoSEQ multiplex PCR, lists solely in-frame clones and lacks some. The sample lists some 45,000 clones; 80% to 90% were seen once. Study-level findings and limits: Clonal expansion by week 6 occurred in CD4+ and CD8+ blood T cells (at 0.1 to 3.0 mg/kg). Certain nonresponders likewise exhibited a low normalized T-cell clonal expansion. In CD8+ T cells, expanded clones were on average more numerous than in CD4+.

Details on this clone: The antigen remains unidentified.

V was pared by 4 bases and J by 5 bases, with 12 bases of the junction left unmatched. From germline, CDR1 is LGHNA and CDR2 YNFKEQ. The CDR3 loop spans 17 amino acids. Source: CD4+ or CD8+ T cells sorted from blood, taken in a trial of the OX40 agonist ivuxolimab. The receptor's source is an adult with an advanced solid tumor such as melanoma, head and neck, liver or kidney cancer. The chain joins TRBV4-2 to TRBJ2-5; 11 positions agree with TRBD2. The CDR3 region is CASSPLAGGPYWETQYF. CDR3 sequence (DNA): TGTGCCAGCAGCCCGTTAGCGGGAGGGCCATATTGGGAGACCCAGTACTTC.